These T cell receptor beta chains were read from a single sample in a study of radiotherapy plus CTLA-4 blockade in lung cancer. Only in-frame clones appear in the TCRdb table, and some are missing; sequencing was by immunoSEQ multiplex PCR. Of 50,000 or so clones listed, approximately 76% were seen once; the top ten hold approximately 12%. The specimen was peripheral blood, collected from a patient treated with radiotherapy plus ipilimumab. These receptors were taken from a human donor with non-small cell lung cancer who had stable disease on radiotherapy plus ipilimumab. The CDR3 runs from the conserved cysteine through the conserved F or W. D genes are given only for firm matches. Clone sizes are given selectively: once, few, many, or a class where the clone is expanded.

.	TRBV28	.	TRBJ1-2	CASSPLGGWNGYTF	TGTGCCAGCAGTCCCTTGGGAGGGTGGAATGGCTACACCTTC
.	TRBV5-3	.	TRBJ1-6	CARRVVSPLHF	TGTGCCAGAAGGGTTGTGTCACCCCTCCACTTT
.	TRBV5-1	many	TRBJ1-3	CASSLADSFSGNTIYF	TGCGCCAGCAGCTTGGCTGATAGTTTCTCTGGAAACACCATATATTTT
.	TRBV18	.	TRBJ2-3	CASSPLGPGLNTDTQYF	TGTGCCAGCTCACCCCTCGGCCCGGGTTTGAACACAGATACGCAGTATTTT
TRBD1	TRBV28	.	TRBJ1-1	CASSLITGGLVEAFF	TGTGCCAGCAGTTTAATCACAGGGGGTCTAGTAGAAGCTTTCTTT
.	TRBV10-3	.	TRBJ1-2	CAITTPANYGYTF	TGTGCCATCACGACACCCGCTAACTATGGCTACACCTTC
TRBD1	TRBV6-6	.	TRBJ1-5	CASRLSGGEGSQHF	TGTGCCAGCAGATTATCAGGGGGCGAAGGGTCCCAGCATTTT
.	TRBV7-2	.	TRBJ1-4	CASSLVPLTGKGEKLFF	TGTGCCAGCAGCTTAGTCCCCCTCACAGGGAAGGGAGAAAAACTGTTTTTT
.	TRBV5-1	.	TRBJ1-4	CASSEGRTEKLFF	TGCGCCAGCAGCGAGGGCCGGACGGAAAAACTGTTTTTT
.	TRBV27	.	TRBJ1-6	CASSFGQEGYNSPLHF	TGTGCCAGCAGTTTTGGGCAAGAGGGGTATAATTCACCCCTCCACTTT
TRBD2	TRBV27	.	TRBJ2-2	CASSLLPAGGTGELFF	TGTGCCAGCAGTTTATTACCAGCGGGGGGGACCGGGGAGCTGTTTTTT
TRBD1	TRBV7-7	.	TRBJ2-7	CASSLGRGQMIEQYF	TGTGCCAGCAGCTTAGGCAGGGGGCAAATGATCGAGCAGTACTTC
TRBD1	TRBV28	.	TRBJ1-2	CASSFFDRDSYYGYTF	TGTGCCAGCAGTTTCTTCGACAGGGATAGTTACTATGGCTACACCTTC
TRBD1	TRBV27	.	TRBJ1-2	CASSVGQVYGYTF	TGTGCCAGCAGTGTGGGACAGGTCTATGGCTACACCTTC
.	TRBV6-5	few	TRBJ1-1	CASSYSRLRAEAFF	TGTGCCAGCAGTTACTCAAGGCTCCGGGCTGAAGCTTTCTTT
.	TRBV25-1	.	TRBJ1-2	CASSESRGLSSYGYTF	TGTGCCAGCAGTGAATCCAGGGGCTTGTCGTCCTATGGCTACACCTTC
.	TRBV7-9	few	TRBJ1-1	CASSFAGGPNTEAFF	TGTGCCAGCAGCTTCGCCGGTGGGCCGAACACTGAAGCTTTCTTT
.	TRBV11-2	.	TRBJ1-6	CALGKGGDSPLHF	TGTGCCCTAGGGAAGGGTGGGGATTCACCCCTCCACTTT
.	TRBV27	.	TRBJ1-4	CASKGGAGTNEKLFF	TGTGCCAGCAAGGGGGGGGCTGGGACTAATGAAAAACTGTTTTTT
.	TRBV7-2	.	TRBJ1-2	CASSLASPLGSANYGYTF	TGTGCCAGCAGCTTAGCAAGCCCCTTGGGCAGCGCTAACTATGGCTACACCTTC
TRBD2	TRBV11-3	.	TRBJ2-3	CASSSRAGGVGTDTQYF	TGTGCCAGCAGCTCACGTGCCGGGGGGGTCGGCACAGATACGCAGTATTTT
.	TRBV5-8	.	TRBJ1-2	CASSFQRGGDYGYTF	TGTGCCAGCAGCTTCCAGAGAGGGGGGGATTATGGCTACACCTTC
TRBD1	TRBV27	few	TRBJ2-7	CASSFQGVGEQYF	TGTGCCAGCAGTTTTCAGGGGGTGGGGGAGCAGTACTTC
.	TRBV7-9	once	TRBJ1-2	CASSPQGSYGYTF	TGTGCCAGCAGCCCCCAGGGGTCCTATGGCTACACCTTC
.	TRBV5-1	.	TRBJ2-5	CASSLASTQAETQYF	TGCGCCAGCAGCTTGGCCAGCACCCAAGCTGAGACCCAGTACTTC
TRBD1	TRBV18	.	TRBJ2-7	CASSYTGGANYEQYF	TGTGCCAGCTCGTATACAGGGGGCGCAAATTACGAGCAGTACTTC
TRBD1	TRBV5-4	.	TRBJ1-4	CASSLAQGAPTNEKLFF	TGTGCCAGCAGCTTGGCACAGGGGGCACCAACTAATGAAAAACTGTTTTTT
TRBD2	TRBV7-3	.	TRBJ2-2	CASSLTGLAGVTGELFF	TGTGCCAGCAGCTTAACGGGACTAGCGGGGGTAACCGGGGAGCTGTTTTTT